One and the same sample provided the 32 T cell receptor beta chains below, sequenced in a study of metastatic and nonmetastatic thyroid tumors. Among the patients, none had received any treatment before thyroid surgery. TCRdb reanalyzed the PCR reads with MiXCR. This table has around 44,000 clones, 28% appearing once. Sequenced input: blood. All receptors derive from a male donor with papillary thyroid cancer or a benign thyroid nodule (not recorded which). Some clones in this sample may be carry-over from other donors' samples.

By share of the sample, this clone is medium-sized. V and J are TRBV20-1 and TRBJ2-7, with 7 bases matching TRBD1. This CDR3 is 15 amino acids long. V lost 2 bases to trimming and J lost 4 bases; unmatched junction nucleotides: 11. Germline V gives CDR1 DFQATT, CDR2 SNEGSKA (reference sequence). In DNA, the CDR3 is TGCAGTGCTAGACGCCGGGACAGAGCAAAGTACGAGCAGTACTTC. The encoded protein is CSARRRDRAKYEQYF.

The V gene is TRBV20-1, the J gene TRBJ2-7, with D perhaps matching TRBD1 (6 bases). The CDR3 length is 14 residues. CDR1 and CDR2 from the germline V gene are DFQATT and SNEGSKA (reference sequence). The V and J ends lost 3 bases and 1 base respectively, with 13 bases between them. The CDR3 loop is CSASLQGRSYEQYF. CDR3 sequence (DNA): TGCAGTGCTAGTTTACAGGGAAGGTCCTACGAGCAGTACTTC.

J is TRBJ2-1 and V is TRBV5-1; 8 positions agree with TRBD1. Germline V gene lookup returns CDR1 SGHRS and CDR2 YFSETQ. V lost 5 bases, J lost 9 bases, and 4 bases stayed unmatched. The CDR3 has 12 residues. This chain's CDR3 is CASSRQGIEQFF. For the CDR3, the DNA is TGCGCCAGCAGTCGACAGGGGATTGAGCAGTTCTTC.

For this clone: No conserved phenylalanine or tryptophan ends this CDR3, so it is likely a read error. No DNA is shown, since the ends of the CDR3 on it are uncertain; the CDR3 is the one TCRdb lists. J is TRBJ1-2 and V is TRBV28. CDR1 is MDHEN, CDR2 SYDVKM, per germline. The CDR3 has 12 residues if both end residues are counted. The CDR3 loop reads CASSIIPVVFTC.

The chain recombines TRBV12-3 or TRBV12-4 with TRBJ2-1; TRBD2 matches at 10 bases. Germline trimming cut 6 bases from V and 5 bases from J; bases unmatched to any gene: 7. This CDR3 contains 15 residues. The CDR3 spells CASRPGTSANNEQFF. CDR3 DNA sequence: TGTGCCAGCAGGCCAGGGACTAGCGCAAACAATGAGCAGTTCTTC.

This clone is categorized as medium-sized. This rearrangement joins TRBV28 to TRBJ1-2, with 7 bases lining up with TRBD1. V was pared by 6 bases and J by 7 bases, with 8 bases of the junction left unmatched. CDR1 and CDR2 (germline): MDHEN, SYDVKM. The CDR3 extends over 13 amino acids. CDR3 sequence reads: CASSIIGGSGYTF. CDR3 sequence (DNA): TGTGCCAGCAGCATAATAGGGGGCTCTGGCTACACCTTC.

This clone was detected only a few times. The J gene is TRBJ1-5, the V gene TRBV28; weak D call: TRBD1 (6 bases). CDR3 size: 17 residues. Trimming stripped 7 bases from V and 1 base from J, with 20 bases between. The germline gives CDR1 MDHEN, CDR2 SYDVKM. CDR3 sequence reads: CASNNFVGGASNQPQHF. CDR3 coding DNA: TGTGCCAGCAATAATTTCGTAGGGGGGGCGAGCAATCAGCCCCAGCATTTT.

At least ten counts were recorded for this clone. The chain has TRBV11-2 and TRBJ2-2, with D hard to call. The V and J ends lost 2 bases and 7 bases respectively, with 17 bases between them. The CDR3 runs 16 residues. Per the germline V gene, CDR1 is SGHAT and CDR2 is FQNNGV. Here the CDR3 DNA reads TGTGCCAGCAGCTTATACGTAGCTGCCTGGGGCGGGGAGCTGTTTTTT. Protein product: CASSLYVAAWGGELFF. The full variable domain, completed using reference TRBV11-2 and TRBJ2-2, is EAGVAQSPRYKIIEKRQSVAFWCNPISGHATLYWYQQILGQGPKLLIQFQNNGVVDDSQLPKDRFSAERLKGVDSTLKIQPAKLEDSAVYLCASSLYVAAWGGELFFGEGSRLTVL.

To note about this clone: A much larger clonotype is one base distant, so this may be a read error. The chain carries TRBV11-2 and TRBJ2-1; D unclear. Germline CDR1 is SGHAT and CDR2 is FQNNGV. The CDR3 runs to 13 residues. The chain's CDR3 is CASIRAGYNGQFF. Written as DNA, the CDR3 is TGTGCCAGCATTAGGGCCGGCTACAATGGGCAGTTCTTC.

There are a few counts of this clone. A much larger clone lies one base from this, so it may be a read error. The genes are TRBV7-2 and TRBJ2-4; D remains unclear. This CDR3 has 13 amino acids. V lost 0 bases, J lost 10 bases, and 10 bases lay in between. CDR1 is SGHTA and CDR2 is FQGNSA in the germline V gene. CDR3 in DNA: TGTGCCAGCAGCTTAGCTGATGGAAAAATTCAGTACTTC. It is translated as CASSLADGKIQYF.

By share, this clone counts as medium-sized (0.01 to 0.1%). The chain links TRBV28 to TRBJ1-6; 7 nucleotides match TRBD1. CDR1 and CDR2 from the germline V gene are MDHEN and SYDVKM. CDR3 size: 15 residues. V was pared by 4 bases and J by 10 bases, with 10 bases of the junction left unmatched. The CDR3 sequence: CASSYRQGHRSPLHF. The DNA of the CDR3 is TGTGCCAGCAGTTACCGACAGGGACACAGGTCACCCCTCCACTTT.

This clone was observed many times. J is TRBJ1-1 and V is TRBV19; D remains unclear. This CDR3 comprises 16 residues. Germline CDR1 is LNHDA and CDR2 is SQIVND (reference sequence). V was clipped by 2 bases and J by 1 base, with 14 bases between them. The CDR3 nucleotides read TGTGCCAGTAGTATATGGAGGCTCGAGAAGAACACTGAAGCTTTCTTT. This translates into CASSIWRLEKNTEAFF.

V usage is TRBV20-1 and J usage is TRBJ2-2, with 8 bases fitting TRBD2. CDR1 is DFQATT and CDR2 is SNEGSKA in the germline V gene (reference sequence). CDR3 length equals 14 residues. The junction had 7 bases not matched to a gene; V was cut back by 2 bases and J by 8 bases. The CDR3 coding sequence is TGCAGTGCTAGACGGGGGGGAGTGGCTGGGGAGCTGTTTTTT. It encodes CSARRGGVAGELFF.

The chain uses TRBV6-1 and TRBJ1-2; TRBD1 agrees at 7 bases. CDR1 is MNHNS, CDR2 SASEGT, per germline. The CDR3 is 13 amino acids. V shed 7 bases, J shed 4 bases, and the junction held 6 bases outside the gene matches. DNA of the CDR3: TGTGCCAGCATATGGGCAGGGGGCTATGGCTACACCTTC. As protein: CASIWAGGYGYTF.

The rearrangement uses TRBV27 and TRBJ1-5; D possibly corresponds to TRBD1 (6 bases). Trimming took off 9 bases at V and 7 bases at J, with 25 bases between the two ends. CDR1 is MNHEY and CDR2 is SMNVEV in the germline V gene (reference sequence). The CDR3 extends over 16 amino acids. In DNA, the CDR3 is TGTGCCAGACCCCGGGGACACGGGTGGAGTGTCCAGCCCCAGCATTTT. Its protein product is CARPRGHGWSVQPQHF.

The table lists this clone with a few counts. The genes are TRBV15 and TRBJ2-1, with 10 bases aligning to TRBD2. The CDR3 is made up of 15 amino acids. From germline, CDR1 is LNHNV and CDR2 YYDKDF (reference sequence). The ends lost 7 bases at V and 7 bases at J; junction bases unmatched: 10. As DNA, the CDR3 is TGTGCCACCACCCTACCTAGCGGGAGTCTGAATGAGCAGTTCTTC. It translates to CATTLPSGSLNEQFF.

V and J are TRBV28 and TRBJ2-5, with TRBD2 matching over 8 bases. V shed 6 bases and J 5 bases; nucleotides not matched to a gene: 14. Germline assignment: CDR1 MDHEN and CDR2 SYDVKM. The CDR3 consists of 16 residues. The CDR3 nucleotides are TGTGCCAGCAGCTTGGTTGACGGGAGGGCCGTGGAGACCCAGTACTTC. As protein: CASSLVDGRAVETQYF.

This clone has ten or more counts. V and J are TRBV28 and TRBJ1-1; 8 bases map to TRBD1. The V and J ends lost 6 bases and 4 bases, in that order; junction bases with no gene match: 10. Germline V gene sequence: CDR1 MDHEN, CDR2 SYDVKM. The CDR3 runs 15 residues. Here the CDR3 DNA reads TGTGCCAGCAGAAACCCGGGACAGGTTGTCACTGAAGCTTTCTTT. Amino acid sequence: CASRNPGQVVTEAFF.

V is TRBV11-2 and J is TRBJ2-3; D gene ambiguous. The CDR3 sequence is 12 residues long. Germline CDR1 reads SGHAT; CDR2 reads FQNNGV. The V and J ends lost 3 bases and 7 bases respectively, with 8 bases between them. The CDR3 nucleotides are TGTGCCAGCAGCTTGATTTCATATACGCAGTATTTT. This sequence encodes CASSLISYTQYF.

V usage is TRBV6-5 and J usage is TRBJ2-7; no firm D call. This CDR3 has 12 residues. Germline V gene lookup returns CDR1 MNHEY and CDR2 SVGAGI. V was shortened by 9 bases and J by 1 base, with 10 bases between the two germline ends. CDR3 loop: CASSFPSYEQYF. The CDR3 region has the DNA TGTGCCAGTAGCTTTCCGTCCTACGAGCAGTACTTC.

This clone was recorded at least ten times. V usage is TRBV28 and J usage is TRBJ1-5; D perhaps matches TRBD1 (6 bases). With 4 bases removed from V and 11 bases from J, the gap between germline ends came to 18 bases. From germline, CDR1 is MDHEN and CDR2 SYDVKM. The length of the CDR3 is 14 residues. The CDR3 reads CASSYAGSPGAQHF. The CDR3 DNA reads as TGTGCCAGCAGTTACGCAGGGTCCCCAGGGGCCCAGCATTTT.

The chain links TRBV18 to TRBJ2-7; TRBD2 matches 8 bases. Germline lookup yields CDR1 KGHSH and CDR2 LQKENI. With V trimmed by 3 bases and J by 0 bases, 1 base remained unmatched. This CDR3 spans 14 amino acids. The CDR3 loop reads CASSPSGNSYEQYF. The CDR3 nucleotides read TGTGCCAGCTCACCTAGCGGGAACTCCTACGAGCAGTACTTC.

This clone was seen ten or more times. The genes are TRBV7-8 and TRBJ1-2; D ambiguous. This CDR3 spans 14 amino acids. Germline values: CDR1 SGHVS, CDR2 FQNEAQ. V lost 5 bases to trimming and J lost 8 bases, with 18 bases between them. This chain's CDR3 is CASSPQWEGRGYTF. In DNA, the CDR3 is TGTGCCAGCAGCCCTCAGTGGGAGGGCAGGGGCTACACCTTC.

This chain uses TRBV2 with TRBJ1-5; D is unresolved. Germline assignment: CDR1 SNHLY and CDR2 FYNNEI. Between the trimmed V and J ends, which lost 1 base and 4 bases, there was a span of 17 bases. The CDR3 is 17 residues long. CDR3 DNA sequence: TGTGCCAGCAGTGAAGGCCCGTCCGCCGGCGGTAATCAGCCCCAGCATTTT. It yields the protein CASSEGPSAGGNQPQHF.

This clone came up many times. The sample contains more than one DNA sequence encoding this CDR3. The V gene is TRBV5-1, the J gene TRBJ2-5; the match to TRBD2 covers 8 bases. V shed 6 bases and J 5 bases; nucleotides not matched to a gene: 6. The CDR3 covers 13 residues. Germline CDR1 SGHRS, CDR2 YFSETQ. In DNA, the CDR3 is TGCGCCAGCACCGGACTAGCTGACGAGACCCAGTACTTC. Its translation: CASTGLADETQYF.

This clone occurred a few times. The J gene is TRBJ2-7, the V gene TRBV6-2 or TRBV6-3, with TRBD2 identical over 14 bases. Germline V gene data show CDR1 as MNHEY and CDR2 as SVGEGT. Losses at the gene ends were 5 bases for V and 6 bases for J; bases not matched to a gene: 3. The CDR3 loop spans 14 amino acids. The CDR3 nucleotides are TGTGCCAGCAGTCGACTAGCGGGAGGGGTCGAGCAGTACTTC. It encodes CASSRLAGGVEQYF.

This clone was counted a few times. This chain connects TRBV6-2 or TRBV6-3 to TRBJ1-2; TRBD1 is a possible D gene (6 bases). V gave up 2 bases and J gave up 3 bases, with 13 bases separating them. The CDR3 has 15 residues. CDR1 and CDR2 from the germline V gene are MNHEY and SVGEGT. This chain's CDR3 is CASSYGYGTYYGYTF. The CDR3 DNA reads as TGTGCCAGCAGTTACGGTTACGGGACATACTATGGCTACACCTTC.

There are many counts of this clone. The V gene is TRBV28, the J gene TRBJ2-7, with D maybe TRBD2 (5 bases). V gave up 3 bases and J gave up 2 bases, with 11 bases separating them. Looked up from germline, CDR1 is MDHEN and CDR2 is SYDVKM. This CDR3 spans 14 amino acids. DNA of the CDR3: TGTGCCAGCAGTTTGCGGGTATCCGCCTACGAGCAGTACTTC. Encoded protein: CASSLRVSAYEQYF.

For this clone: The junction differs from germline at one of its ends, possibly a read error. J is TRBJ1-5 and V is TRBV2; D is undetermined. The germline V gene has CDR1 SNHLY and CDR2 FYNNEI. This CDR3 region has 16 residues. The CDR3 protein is CASSDLTTMENQPQHF. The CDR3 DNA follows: TGTGCCAGCAGTGATTTAACGACGATGGAGAATCAACCCCAGCATTTT.

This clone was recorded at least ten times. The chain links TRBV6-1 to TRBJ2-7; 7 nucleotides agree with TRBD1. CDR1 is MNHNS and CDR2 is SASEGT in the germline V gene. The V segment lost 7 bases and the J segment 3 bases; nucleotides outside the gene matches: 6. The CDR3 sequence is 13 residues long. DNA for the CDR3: TGTGCCAGCAAAAACACAGGGGTCTACGAGCAGTACTTC. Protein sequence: CASKNTGVYEQYF.

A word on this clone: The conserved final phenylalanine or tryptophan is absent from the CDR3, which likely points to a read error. DNA of the CDR3: TGTGCCAGCAGAGCCATAAGAAGCAATCAGCCCCAGCATTCT. It is translated as CASRAIRSNQPQHS. This chain connects TRBV6-1 to TRBJ1-5; no firm D call. In germline, CDR1 is MNHNS, CDR2 SASEGT. The CDR3 has 14 residues. The V and J ends lost 6 bases and 1 base respectively, with 10 bases between them.

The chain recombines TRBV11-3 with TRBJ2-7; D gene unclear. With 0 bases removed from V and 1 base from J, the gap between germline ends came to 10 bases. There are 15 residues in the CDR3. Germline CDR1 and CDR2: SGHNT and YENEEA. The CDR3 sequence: CASSLDVAASYEQYF. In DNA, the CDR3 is TGTGCCAGCAGCTTAGATGTGGCAGCTTCCTACGAGCAGTACTTC.